The 7 T cell receptor beta chains in this list originate from one sample, sequenced in a study of sequential checkpoint blockade in melanoma. Treatment in this sample: randomized to nivolumab then ipilimumab (arm A) or the reverse (arm B). This table comes from immunoSEQ multiplex PCR, and its TCRdb copy is limited to in-frame clones, with some not included. The data contain 13,000 to 15,000 clones, approximately 48% of them singletons. Sequenced material: CD8+ T cells sorted from blood (inferred from file names), taken from a patient given nivolumab and ipilimumab in sequence. Every receptor here comes from a human donor with melanoma.

The genes are TRBV4-1 and TRBJ2-2; D is possibly TRBD1 (5 bases). V lost 6 bases and J lost 6, with 14 bases in between. Germline lookup yields CDR1 MGHRA and CDR2 YSYEKL. The CDR3 extends over 14 amino acids. CDR3 residues: CASSRGQSAGELFF. The CDR3, as DNA: TGCGCCAGCAGTCGAGGACAATCGGCCGGGGAGCTGTTTTTT.

The chain has TRBV4-1 and TRBJ1-2; D is unclear. CDR1 and CDR2 from the germline V gene are MGHRA and YSYEKL. The V end lost 0 bases, the J end lost 7 bases, and 6 bases lay between the germline ends. CDR3 length: 12 amino acids. The DNA of the CDR3 is TGCGCCAGCAGCCAAGAGGCAGGTGGCTACACCTTC. Amino acids: CASSQEAGGYTF.

The V gene is TRBV5-4, the J gene TRBJ1-1; unclear D gene. V lost 4 bases and J 7 bases, leaving 14 bases between the germline ends. CDR3 size: 13 residues. Germline CDR1 is SGHNT and CDR2 is YYREEE (reference sequence). The CDR3 region is CASSTAGSSEAFF. In DNA, the CDR3 is TGTGCCAGCAGCACGGCGGGGTCCAGTGAAGCTTTCTTT.

The chain recombines TRBV6-5 with TRBJ1-4; 9 nucleotides match TRBD1. Per the germline V gene, CDR1 is MNHEY and CDR2 is SVGAGI. The CDR3 is 15 residues long. The V gene end was trimmed by 6 bases and the J gene end by 3 bases; junction bases not matched to a gene: 5. CDR3 in DNA: TGTGCCAGCAGGCCCGGGACAGGGCCTAATGAAAAACTGTTTTTT. Residues: CASRPGTGPNEKLFF.

This clone is labeled as medium-sized. The rearrangement links TRBV15 to TRBJ1-3; the D gene is possibly TRBD1 (5 bases). Germline CDR1 LNHNV, CDR2 YYDKDF (reference sequence). This CDR3 contains 16 residues. V was trimmed by 4 bases and J by 2 bases, leaving 15 bases between them. The CDR3: CATSTSGNLAGNTIYF. The CDR3 bases are TGTGCCACCAGCACGTCAGGGAATCTTGCTGGAAACACCATATATTTT.

The chain is built from TRBV4-2 and TRBJ1-4; perhaps TRBD1 as D (6 bases). The length of the CDR3 is 16 residues. Germline assignment: CDR1 LGHNA and CDR2 YNFKEQ. V shed 0 bases and J shed 4 bases, with 12 bases lying between them. CDR3 sequence: CASSQDAAGVNEKLFF. The CDR3 nucleotides read TGTGCCAGCAGCCAAGATGCGGCAGGGGTTAATGAAAAACTGTTTTTT.

V and J are TRBV29-1 and TRBJ2-2; 9 nucleotides align to TRBD1. CDR3 length: 15 residues. V was pared by 6 bases and J by 1 base, with 6 bases of the junction left unmatched. CDR1 SQVTM and CDR2 ANQGSEA come from the germline V gene. This chain's CDR3 is CSVGSGQGNTGELFF. DNA of the CDR3: TGCAGCGTCGGTTCGGGACAGGGGAACACCGGGGAGCTGTTTTTT.